This paragraph reports one T cell receptor (beta chain). Antigen: not known. Using immunoSEQ multiplex PCR, the repertoire was profiled, and TCRdb retains in-frame clones only, with some absent. Among more than 50,000 clones listed, about 90% were seen once. This sample was taken from a study of T cell responses to AZD1222 COVID-19 vaccine. Study conclusions and caveats: Unmutated variant regions reportedly attract nearly half of all spike-specific TCRs.

This CDR3 has 15 amino acids. The ends were cut back, 5 bases at V and 0 bases at J, with 8 bases in the middle. Per the germline V gene, CDR1 is MNHEY and CDR2 is SVGAGI. Sequences were derived from peripheral blood, sampled on day 0 of AZD1222 vaccination. This receptor was taken from an adult in good health. The chain has TRBV6-5 and TRBJ2-6; a weak D match, TRBD2 (6 bases). The CDR3: CASSTGGSGANVLTF. The CDR3 DNA follows: TGTGCCAGCAGTACCGGGGGCTCTGGGGCCAACGTCCTGACTTTC.